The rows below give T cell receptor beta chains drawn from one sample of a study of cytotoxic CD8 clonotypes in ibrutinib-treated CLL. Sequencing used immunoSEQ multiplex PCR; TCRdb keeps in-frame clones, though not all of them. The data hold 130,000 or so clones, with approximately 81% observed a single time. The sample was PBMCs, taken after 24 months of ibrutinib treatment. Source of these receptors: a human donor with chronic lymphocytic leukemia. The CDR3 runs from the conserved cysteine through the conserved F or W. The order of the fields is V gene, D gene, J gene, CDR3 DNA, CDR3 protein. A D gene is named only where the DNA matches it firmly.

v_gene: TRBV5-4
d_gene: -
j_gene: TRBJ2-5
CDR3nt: TGTGCCAGCAGCTCGACTCAGGGGCGCGGAGAGACCCAGTACTTC
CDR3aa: CASSSTQGRGETQYF

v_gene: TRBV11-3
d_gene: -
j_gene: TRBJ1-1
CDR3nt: TGTGCCAGCAGCCGCGGGGGCACGGACACTGAAGCTTTCTTT
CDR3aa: CASSRGGTDTEAFF

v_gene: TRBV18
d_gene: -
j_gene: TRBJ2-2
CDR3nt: TGTGCCAGCTCAACGAGGGGCACCGGGGAGCTGTTTTTT
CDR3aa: CASSTRGTGELFF

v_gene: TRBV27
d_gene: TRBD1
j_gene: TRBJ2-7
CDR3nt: TGTGCCAGCAGTCCCGAAGGGGGCGGAAGCTCCTACGAGCAGTACTTC
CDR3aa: CASSPEGGGSSYEQYF

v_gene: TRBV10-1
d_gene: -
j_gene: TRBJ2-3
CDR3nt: TGCGCCAGCAGTGAGTCACGGGGGACACCCACAGATACGCAGTATTTT
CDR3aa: CASSESRGTPTDTQYF

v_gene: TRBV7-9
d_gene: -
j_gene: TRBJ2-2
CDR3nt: TGTGCCATACCCGGGACTCAAAACACCGGGGAGCTGTTTTTT
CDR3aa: CAIPGTQNTGELFF

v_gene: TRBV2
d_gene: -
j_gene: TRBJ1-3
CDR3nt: TGTGCCAGCAGTGAAGCCTCGGGGTCTGGAAACACCATATATTTT
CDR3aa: CASSEASGSGNTIYF

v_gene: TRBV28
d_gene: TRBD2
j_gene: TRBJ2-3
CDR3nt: TGTGCCAGCAGTTTAAGTCTGACTAGCGGGGGGGTCCTGACAGATACGCAGTATTTT
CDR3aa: CASSLSLTSGGVLTDTQYF

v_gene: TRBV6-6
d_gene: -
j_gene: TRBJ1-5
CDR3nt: TGTGCCAGCAGTTACCAAGCGGCCCCCCAGCCCCAGCATTTT
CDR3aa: CASSYQAAPQPQHF

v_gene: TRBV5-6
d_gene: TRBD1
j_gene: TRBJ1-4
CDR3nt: TGTGCCAGCAGCTCTATCTCCTCCGGGACAGGGGTCTTGATCGGGACCGAGTTTTTT
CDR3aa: CASSSISSGTGVLIGTEFF

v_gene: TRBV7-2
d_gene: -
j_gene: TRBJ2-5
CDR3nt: TGTGCCAGCAGCTTACCGCCGTCTACACGCCAGTACTTC
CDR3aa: CASSLPPSTRQYF

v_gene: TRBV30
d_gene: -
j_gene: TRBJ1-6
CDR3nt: TGTGCCTGGAGACGGGGGGTTAAAAATTCACCCCTCCACTTT
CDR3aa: CAWRRGVKNSPLHF

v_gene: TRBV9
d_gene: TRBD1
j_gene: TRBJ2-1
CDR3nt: TGTGCCAGCAGCGCGCAGACAGGGTACAATGAGCAGTTCTTC
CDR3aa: CASSAQTGYNEQFF

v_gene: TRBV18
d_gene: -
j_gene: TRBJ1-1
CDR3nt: TGTGCCAGCTCACCCTGGGTCAGGGACACTGAAGCTTTCTTT
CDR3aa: CASSPWVRDTEAFF

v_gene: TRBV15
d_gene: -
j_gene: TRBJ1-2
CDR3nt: TGTGCCACCAGCAGAGGGGGAGGGTTTTCTCCTGGCTACACCTTC
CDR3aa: CATSRGGGFSPGYTF

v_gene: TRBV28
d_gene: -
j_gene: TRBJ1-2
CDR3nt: TGTGCCAGCAGCAACCCAAGGGGCTACACCTTC
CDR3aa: CASSNPRGYTF

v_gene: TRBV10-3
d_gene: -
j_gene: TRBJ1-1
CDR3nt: TGTGCCATCAGTGGCTTGAACACTGAAGCTTTCTTT
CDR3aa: CAISGLNTEAFF

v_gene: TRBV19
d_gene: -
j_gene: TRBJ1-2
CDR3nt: TGTGCCAGTAGTAAGCCCGGGGAGGACTATGGCTACACCTTC
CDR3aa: CASSKPGEDYGYTF

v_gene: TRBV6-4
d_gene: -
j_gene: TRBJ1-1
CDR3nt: TGTGCCAGCTGCCCAAGGGGGGCTACGAACACTGAAGCTTTCTTT
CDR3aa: CASCPRGATNTEAFF

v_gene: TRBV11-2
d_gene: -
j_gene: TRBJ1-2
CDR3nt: TGTGCCAGCAGCTTAGCAGGCTGGGGACAACTGCCTAACTATGGCTACACCTTC
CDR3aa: CASSLAGWGQLPNYGYTF

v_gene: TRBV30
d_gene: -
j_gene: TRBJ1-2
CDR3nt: TGTGCCTGGATCCGCGGAGAAGGGACCTATGGCTACACCTTC
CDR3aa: CAWIRGEGTYGYTF

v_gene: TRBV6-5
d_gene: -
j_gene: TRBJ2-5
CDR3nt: TGTGCCAGCAGGGGACTCGATATACAAGAGACCCAGTACTTC
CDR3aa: CASRGLDIQETQYF

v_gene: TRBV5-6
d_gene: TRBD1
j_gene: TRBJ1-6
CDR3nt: TGTGCCAGCAGCTTGGGACAGGGAAATTCACCCCTCCACTTT
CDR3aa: CASSLGQGNSPLHF